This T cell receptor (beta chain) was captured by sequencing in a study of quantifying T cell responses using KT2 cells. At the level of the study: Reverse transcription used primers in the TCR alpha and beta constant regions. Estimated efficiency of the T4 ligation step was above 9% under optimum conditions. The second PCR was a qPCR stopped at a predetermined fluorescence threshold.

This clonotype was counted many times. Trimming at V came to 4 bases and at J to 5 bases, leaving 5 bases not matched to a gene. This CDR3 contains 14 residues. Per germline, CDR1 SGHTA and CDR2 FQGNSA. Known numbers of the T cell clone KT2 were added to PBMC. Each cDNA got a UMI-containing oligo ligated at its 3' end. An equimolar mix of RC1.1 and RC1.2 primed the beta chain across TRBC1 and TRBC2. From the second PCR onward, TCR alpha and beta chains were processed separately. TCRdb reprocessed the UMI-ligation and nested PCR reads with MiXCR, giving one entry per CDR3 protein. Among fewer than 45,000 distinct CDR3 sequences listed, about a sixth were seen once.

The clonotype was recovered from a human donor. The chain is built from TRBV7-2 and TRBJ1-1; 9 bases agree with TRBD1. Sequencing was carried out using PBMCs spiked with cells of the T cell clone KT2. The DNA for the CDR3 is TGTGCCAGCAGCTCTACAGGGGGCTGGACTGAAGCTTTCTTT. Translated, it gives CASSSTGGWTEAFF.